This entry lists 27 T cell receptor beta chains sequenced from one sample in a study of T cells after posttransplantation cyclophosphamide (dated by TCRdb to the mid-2010s). Naive T cells were defined as viable CD3+CD4+ or CD3+CD8+ cells that were CCR7+CD45RA+CD45RO-CD95-CD27+CD28+. Receptors were amplified or captured by the immunoSEQ multiplex PCR assay. TCRdb's version of the immuneACCESS table is confined to in-frame rearrangements and falls short of the full clone set. An unresolved V gene accounts for under half of the shortfall where checked; the remainder is of unknown origin. The sample table shows more than 30,000 clones, and 75% to 95% are seen once. Jointly, the top ten make up 0.2% to 0.3% of the sample. The specimen was naive CD4+ T cells sorted from PBMCs. These receptors were taken from a woman in her sixties or seventies in good health, CMV-negative, and a related stem cell transplant donor.

This rearrangement joins TRBV7-2 to TRBJ2-7, with TRBD1 matching 8 bases. The CDR3 totals 14 residues. Looked up from germline, CDR1 is SGHTA and CDR2 is FQGNSA. Trimming removed 5 bases from V and 1 base from J; junction bases left unmatched: 4. The CDR3 protein is CASSTRTGSYEQYF. Written as DNA, the CDR3 is TGTGCCAGCAGCACCCGGACAGGGTCCTACGAGCAGTACTTC.

A word on this clone: Within the sample, other DNA sequences also encode this same CDR3. The V gene is TRBV7-4, the J gene TRBJ2-7, with TRBD2 matching 11 bases. The CDR3 covers 16 residues. Germline V gene lookup returns CDR1 SGHVT and CDR2 SQSDAQ. J gave up 3 bases and V 0 bases, and 4 bases lay outside the gene matches. CDR3 sequence reads: CASSLAAGTSGYEQYF. The CDR3 DNA reads as TGTGCCAGCAGCTTAGCGGCCGGGACTAGCGGCTACGAGCAGTACTTC.

Regarding this clone: The same CDR3 is also encoded by other DNA sequences in this sample. The CDR3 sequence: CASSSFGNTIYF. The CDR3 DNA reads TGTGCCAGCAGTTCATTTGGAAACACCATATATTTT. This sequence joins TRBV11-3 and TRBJ1-3; D gene uncertain. Trimming left V 6 bases short and J 3 bases short, with 6 bases between. The V gene's germline CDR1 is SGHNT and CDR2 YENEEA. The CDR3 totals 12 residues.

V gene TRBV6-5 combines with J gene TRBJ1-2, with 7 bases matching TRBD1. V lost 0 bases, J lost 4 bases, and 5 bases stayed unmatched. The CDR3 length is 15 residues. Germline loops: CDR1 MNHEY, CDR2 SVGAGI. CDR3 DNA sequence: TGTGCCAGCAGTTACTCGAAGGCAGGGGGCTATGGCTACACCTTC. Residues: CASSYSKAGGYGYTF.

The rearrangement uses TRBV25-1 and TRBJ2-3; perhaps TRBD2 as D (6 bases). This CDR3 contains 15 residues. Germline lookup yields CDR1 MGHDK and CDR2 SYGVNS. V shed 4 bases and J shed 2 bases, with 13 bases lying between them. CDR3 DNA: TGTGCCAGCAGTGCGTTGGAGCGGGTCACAGATACGCAGTATTTT. It specifies CASSALERVTDTQYF.

This clone was recorded once. This chain uses TRBV2 with TRBJ2-7; weak D call: TRBD2 (6 bases). The CDR3 totals 14 residues. The V and J ends lost 6 bases and 1 base respectively, with 13 bases between them. The germline V gene encodes CDR1 SNHLY and CDR2 FYNNEI. The CDR3 sequence is CASRRLVSSYEQYF. The CDR3 nucleotides are TGTGCCAGCAGGCGACTAGTAAGTTCCTACGAGCAGTACTTC.

The chain couples TRBV5-6 to TRBJ2-7; D is uncertain. The germline V gene has CDR1 SGHDT and CDR2 YYEEEE. This CDR3 contains 15 residues. V lost 4 bases to trimming and J lost 2 bases, with 16 bases between them. Here the CDR3 DNA reads TGTGCCAGCAGCCCCCCCCTCCCTCGGGCCTACGAGCAGTACTTC. Translated: CASSPPLPRAYEQYF. Looking up the rest from reference TRBV5-6 and TRBJ2-7 gives the full variable domain: DAGVTQSPTHLIKTRGQQVTLRCSPKSGHDTVSWYQQALGQGPQFIFQYYEEEERQRGNFPDRFSGHQFPNYSSELNVNALLLGDSALYLCASSPPLPRAYEQYFGPGTRLTVT.

This clone was recorded only once. The genes are TRBV9 and TRBJ1-2; no firm D call. Trimming cost V 0 bases and J 5 bases, with 8 bases left between them. Germline loops: CDR1 SGDLS, CDR2 YYNGEE. The CDR3 totals 13 residues. The CDR3 DNA follows: TGTGCCAGCAGCGTAGGACGCGGTTATGGCTACACCTTC. This gives the protein CASSVGRGYGYTF.

The chain employs TRBV6-1 and TRBJ1-1; no clear D. Germline CDR1 reads MNHNS; CDR2 reads SASEGT. CDR3 length: 13 amino acids. V lost 0 bases, J lost 5 bases, and 7 bases lay in between. The CDR3 DNA reads TGTGCCAGCAGTGAAGCCCGCGGAACTGAAGCTTTCTTT. This codes for CASSEARGTEAFF.

The chain couples TRBV5-1 to TRBJ1-1; D is possibly TRBD1 (6 bases). The germline V and J ends were trimmed by 1 base and 6 bases, with 16 bases remaining between them. CDR1 is SGHRS and CDR2 is YFSETQ in the germline V gene. CDR3 length: 15 residues. CDR3: CASSLRDQGTAEAFF. The CDR3 DNA reads TGCGCCAGCAGCTTGCGGGACCAGGGGACGGCTGAAGCTTTCTTT.

The chain joins TRBV7-2 to TRBJ2-3; D perhaps matches TRBD2 (7 bases). The V gene lost 5 bases and the J gene lost 13 bases, with 25 bases spanning the gap. This CDR3 comprises 15 residues. Germline CDR1 is SGHTA and CDR2 is FQGNSA. CDR3 DNA: TGTGCCAGCAGCCCTCAGGGGCGCAGCGGGGCCACGGAGTATTTT. Its translation: CASSPQGRSGATEYF.

This chain links TRBV9 with TRBJ1-5, with D uncertain. Germline values: CDR1 SGDLS, CDR2 YYNGEE. The CDR3 sequence is 15 residues long. Deletions cut 3 bases from V and 2 bases from J, with 12 bases between. The CDR3 loop reads CASSASGWGNQPQHF. The DNA for the CDR3 is TGTGCCAGCAGCGCAAGCGGTTGGGGCAATCAGCCCCAGCATTTT.

This clone was seen just once. The chain employs TRBV5-6 and TRBJ2-7; D gene uncertain. The ends were cut back, 4 bases at V and 6 bases at J, with 17 bases in the middle. CDR1 and CDR2 (germline): SGHDT, YYEEEE. This CDR3 contains 14 residues. The CDR3 region is CASSPTGSPGEQYF. The CDR3 DNA is TGTGCCAGCAGCCCTACCGGGTCCCCGGGCGAGCAGTACTTC.

The rearrangement uses TRBV5-4 and TRBJ2-3, with 8 positions matching TRBD2. The ends lost 4 bases at V and 0 bases at J; junction bases unmatched: 16. This CDR3 is 19 amino acids long. The germline V gene encodes CDR1 SGHNT and CDR2 YYREEE (reference sequence). The CDR3 reads CASSLEGLVLIPSTDTQYF. In DNA, the CDR3 is TGTGCCAGCAGCCTGGAGGGACTAGTCCTGATCCCTAGCACAGATACGCAGTATTTT.

The chain joins TRBV15 to TRBJ2-3; 12 bases are a match to TRBD2. Germline values: CDR1 LNHNV, CDR2 YYDKDF (reference sequence). V trimming: 4 bases; J trimming: 2 bases; junction bases outside the gene matches: 4. The CDR3 has 16 residues. CDR3 DNA: TGTGCCACCAGCATTGGGACTAGCGGGCTCACAGATACGCAGTATTTT. Amino acid sequence: CATSIGTSGLTDTQYF.

This clone came up once. The V and J genes are TRBV25-1 and TRBJ1-3, with D possibly matching TRBD1 (5 bases). This CDR3 contains 14 residues. The V end lost 5 bases, the J end lost 0 bases, and 8 bases lay between the germline ends. The germline CDR1 and CDR2 sequences are MGHDK and SYGVNS. The CDR3 nucleotides are TGTGCCAGCAGTTCAACAGGCTCTGGAAACACCATATATTTT. Encoded protein: CASSSTGSGNTIYF.

This chain joins TRBV11-2 and TRBJ2-1; the D gene is possibly TRBD1 (6 bases). Germline V CDR1 and CDR2: SGHAT, FQNNGV. The germline V and J ends were trimmed by 5 bases and 4 bases, with 15 bases remaining between them. This CDR3 is 15 amino acids long. CDR3 protein: CASSADVGGYNEQFF. The CDR3 DNA reads as TGTGCCAGCAGCGCCGACGTAGGGGGTTACAATGAGCAGTTCTTC.

The chain is built from TRBV5-1 and TRBJ1-2; a possible D gene is TRBD1 (6 bases). Trimming cost V 0 bases and J 6 bases, with 9 bases left between them. This CDR3 is built from 13 residues. CDR1 SGHRS and CDR2 YFSETQ come from the germline V gene. The CDR3 reads CASSLGQGNGYTF. CDR3 sequence (DNA): TGCGCCAGCAGCTTGGGGCAGGGGAATGGCTACACCTTC.

This clone was picked up a small number of times. V usage is TRBV2 and J usage is TRBJ1-1; TRBD1 matches 7 bases. The germline gives CDR1 SNHLY, CDR2 FYNNEI. V shed 6 bases, J shed 3 bases, and the junction held 4 bases outside the gene matches. This CDR3 region has 13 residues. In DNA form, the CDR3 reads TGTGCCAGCAGACGACAGGGTGACACTGAAGCTTTCTTT. It encodes CASRRQGDTEAFF.

The chain has TRBV4-2 and TRBJ1-5; TRBD1 agrees at 8 bases. In germline, CDR1 is LGHNA, CDR2 YNFKEQ. This CDR3 is built from 15 residues. Losses at the gene ends were 3 bases for V and 6 bases for J; bases not matched to a gene: 7. The CDR3 reads CASSQEGQGGQPQHF. The CDR3, as DNA: TGTGCCAGCAGCCAGGAAGGACAGGGAGGTCAGCCCCAGCATTTT.

The chain couples TRBV5-1 to TRBJ2-5, with 13 nucleotides matching TRBD2. The V gene end was trimmed by 1 base and the J gene end by 4 bases; junction bases not matched to a gene: 1. CDR3 length: 15 amino acids. Germline-derived CDR1 and CDR2 are SGHRS and YFSETQ. In nucleotides, the CDR3 is TGCGCCAGCAGCTTGACTAGCGGGAGGGCAGAGACCCAGTACTTC. Protein sequence: CASSLTSGRAETQYF. Looking up the rest from reference TRBV5-1 and TRBJ2-5 gives the full variable domain: KAGVTQTPRYLIKTRGQQVTLSCSPISGHRSVSWYQQTPGQGLQFLFEYFSETQRNKGNFPGRFSGRQFSNSRSEMNVSTLELGDSALYLCASSLTSGRAETQYFGPGTRLLVL.

V gene TRBV5-6 combines with J gene TRBJ2-7; maybe TRBD1 (6 bases). The CDR3 is 14 residues long. Germline CDR1 is SGHDT and CDR2 is YYEEEE. Trimming took off 9 bases at V and 5 bases at J, with 21 bases between the two ends. The DNA for the CDR3 is TGTGCCACCCTCCGGACTGGACAGTCTAACGAGCAGTACTTC. It encodes CATLRTGQSNEQYF. Drawing the rest from reference TRBV5-6 and TRBJ2-7, the complete variable domain is DAGVTQSPTHLIKTRGQQVTLRCSPKSGHDTVSWYQQALGQGPQFIFQYYEEEERQRGNFPDRFSGHQFPNYSSELNVNALLLGDSALYLCATLRTGQSNEQYFGPGTRLTVT.

The chain joins TRBV7-2 to TRBJ1-1; TRBD1 matches at 11 bases. From germline, CDR1 is SGHTA and CDR2 FQGNSA. This CDR3 comprises 13 residues. The trim removed 3 bases at V and 8 bases at J, leaving 2 bases unmatched. The CDR3 spells CASSLGQGGEAFF. CDR3 bases: TGTGCCAGCAGCTTGGGACAGGGGGGGGAAGCTTTCTTT.

There are a few counts of this clone. V gene TRBV5-4 combines with J gene TRBJ1-6; 11 bases map to TRBD1. The junction had 7 bases not matched to a gene; V was cut back by 5 bases and J by 9 bases. CDR1 is SGHNT and CDR2 is YYREEE in the germline V gene (reference sequence). The CDR3 extends over 15 amino acids. The CDR3 sequence is CASRTGTGGGSPLHF. Written as DNA, the CDR3 is TGTGCCAGCAGGACCGGGACAGGGGGTGGTTCACCCCTCCACTTT.

This chain joins TRBV27 and TRBJ2-1, with 12 bases aligning to TRBD1. Germline-derived CDR1 and CDR2 are MNHEY and SMNVEV (reference sequence). This CDR3 comprises 15 residues. After removal of 8 bases from V and 6 bases from J, the junction contained 8 bases not matched to a gene. CDR3 coding DNA: TGTGCCAGCGTTAGGGGACAGGGGGCCGGCAATGAGCAGTTCTTC. Its protein product is CASVRGQGAGNEQFF.

This clone was observed a few times. The V and J genes are TRBV11-1 and TRBJ1-1, with TRBD1 matching over 9 bases. Germline assignment: CDR1 SGHAT and CDR2 FQDESV (reference sequence). Germline trimming cut 5 bases from V and 0 bases from J; bases unmatched to any gene: 7. The CDR3 is 16 residues long. The CDR3 here is CASSKDRGKMNTEAFF. The CDR3 coding sequence is TGTGCCAGCAGCAAGGACAGGGGAAAAATGAACACTGAAGCTTTCTTT.

V gene TRBV10-3 combines with J gene TRBJ2-1; no reliable D call. V dropped 4 bases and J dropped 5 bases, with 6 bases sitting between them. This CDR3 has 12 residues. Per the germline V gene, CDR1 is ENHRY and CDR2 is SYGVKD. CDR3 DNA sequence: TGTGCCATCAGTGTTGGAGACAATGAGCAGTTCTTC. Amino acid sequence: CAISVGDNEQFF.